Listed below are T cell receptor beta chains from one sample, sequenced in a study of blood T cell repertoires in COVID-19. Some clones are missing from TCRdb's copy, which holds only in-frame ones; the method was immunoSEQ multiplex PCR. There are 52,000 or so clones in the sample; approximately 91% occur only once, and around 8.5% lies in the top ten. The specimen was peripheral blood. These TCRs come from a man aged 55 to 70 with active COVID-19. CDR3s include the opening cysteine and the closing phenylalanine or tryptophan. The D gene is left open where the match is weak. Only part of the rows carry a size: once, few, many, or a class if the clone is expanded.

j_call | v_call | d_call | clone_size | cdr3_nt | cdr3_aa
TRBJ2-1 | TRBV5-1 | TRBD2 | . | TGCGCCAGCAGAATTCCAGGGACTAGTACGAATGAGCAGTTCTTC | CASRIPGTSTNEQFF
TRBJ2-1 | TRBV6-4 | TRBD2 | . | TGTGCCAGCAGTGCCCAACTAGCGGAGTACAATGAGCAGTTCTTC | CASSAQLAEYNEQFF
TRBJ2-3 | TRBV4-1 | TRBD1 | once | TGCGCCAGCAGCCACGGGACAGCCAGTTTCGTGGATACGCAGTATTTT | CASSHGTASFVDTQYF
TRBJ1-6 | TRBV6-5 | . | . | TGTGCCAGCGGTCTTTTAACGGGAAATCCACCCCTCCACTTT | CASGLLTGNPPLHF
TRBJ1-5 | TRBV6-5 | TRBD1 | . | TGTGCCAGCAGTTACTCGACAGGGGCAGGACAGCCCCAGCATTTT | CASSYSTGAGQPQHF
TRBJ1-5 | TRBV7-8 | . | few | TGTGCCAGCAGCCGTTTCCTCCAGGGCCCTAATCAGCCCCAGCATTTT | CASSRFLQGPNQPQHF
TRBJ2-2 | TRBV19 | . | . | TGTGCCAGTAGTATAAGGGCAGGGGTGTACACCGGGGAGCTGTTTTTT | CASSIRAGVYTGELFF
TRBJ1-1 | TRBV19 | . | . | TGTGCCAGTAGTCCCTTATCGGGCAGGGCGAACACTGAAGCTTTCTTT | CASSPLSGRANTEAFF
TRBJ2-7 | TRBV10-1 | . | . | TGCGCCAGCAGTGTCGGGGGGCACTCCTACGAGCAGTACTTC | CASSVGGHSYEQYF
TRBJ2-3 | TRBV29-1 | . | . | TGCAGCGTTGTATTGTTTCTAGCGCCACCAGATACGCAGTATTTT | CSVVLFLAPPDTQYF
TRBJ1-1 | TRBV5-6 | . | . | TGTGCCAGCAGCGTGTGGGGGGGTGTGACAGTCATGAACACTGAAGCTTTCTTT | CASSVWGGVTVMNTEAFF
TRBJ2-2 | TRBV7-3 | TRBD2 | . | TGTGCCAGCAGCTTAATACCGGGACTAGCGGGAGGGCCCACCGGGGAGCTGTTTTTT | CASSLIPGLAGGPTGELFF
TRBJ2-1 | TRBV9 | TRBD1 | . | TGTGCCAGCAGCTCCCGAGGGGACAGTTCCTACAATGAGCAGTTCTTC | CASSSRGDSSYNEQFF
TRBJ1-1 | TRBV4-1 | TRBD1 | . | TGCGCCAGCAGAGAGACAGGGGGCACTGAAGCTTTCTTT | CASRETGGTEAFF
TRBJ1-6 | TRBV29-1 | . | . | TGCAGCGTGGCCCGGACAACTGATTCACCCCTCCACTTT | CSVARTTDSPLHF
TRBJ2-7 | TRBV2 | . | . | TGTGCCAGCAGATACTCGGGACTGTCCTACGAGCAGTACTTC | CASRYSGLSYEQYF
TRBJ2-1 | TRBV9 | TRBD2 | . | TGTGCCAGCAGCGATGGACTAGCGCAGTTCTTC | CASSDGLAQFF
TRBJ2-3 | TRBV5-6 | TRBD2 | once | TGTGCCAGCAGCCAGGGACTAGCTGGCGATACGCAGTATTTT | CASSQGLAGDTQYF
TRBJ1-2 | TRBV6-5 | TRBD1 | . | TGTGCCACGGACAGGGCTTTTTATGGCTACACCTTC | CATDRAFYGYTF
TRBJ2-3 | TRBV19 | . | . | TGTGCCAGTAGTAGCGGGCCCGGATCTAGCACAGATACGCAGTATTTT | CASSSGPGSSTDTQYF
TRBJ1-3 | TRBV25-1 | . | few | TGTGCCAGCAGTTCGAGGGGGAATATTTACTCTGGAAACACCATATATTTT | CASSSRGNIYSGNTIYF
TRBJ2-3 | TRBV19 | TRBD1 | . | TGTGCCAGTAGTATAGCCGGGACAGGGGTGACAGATACGCAGTATTTT | CASSIAGTGVTDTQYF
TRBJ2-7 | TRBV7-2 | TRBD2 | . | TGTGCCAGCAGTCTTAGCGGGATGGACTACGAGCAGTACTTC | CASSLSGMDYEQYF
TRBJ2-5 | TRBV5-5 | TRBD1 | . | TGTGCCAGCAGCTTGGCCGGGACAGGGCTGCAAGAGACCCAGTACTTC | CASSLAGTGLQETQYF
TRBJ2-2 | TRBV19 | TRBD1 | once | TGTGCCATCAGGACAGGGGCGTTGGCCGGGGAGCTGTTTTTT | CAIRTGALAGELFF
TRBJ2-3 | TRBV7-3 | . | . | TGTGCCAGCAGCTCGGTCGCCGGGGGGCCCACAGATACGCAGTATTTT | CASSSVAGGPTDTQYF
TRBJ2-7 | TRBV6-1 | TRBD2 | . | TGTGCCAGCAGTGAACGCGGGGGGGGCCCCTACGAGCAGTACTTC | CASSERGGGPYEQYF
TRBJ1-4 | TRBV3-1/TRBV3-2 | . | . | TGTGCCAGCAGCCAAGAAGCCGGGTTGGGTGAAAAACTGTTTTTT | CASSQEAGLGEKLFF
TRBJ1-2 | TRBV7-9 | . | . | TGTGCCAGCAGCTTAGCAGGGGTTGGCTACACCTTC | CASSLAGVGYTF
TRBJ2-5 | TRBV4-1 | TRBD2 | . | TGCGCCAGCAGCCAACCGGGACTAGCGGAGCAAGAGACCCAGTACTTC | CASSQPGLAEQETQYF
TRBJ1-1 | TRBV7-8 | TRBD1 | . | TGTGCCAGCAGCCGGACAGGGGGGGACACTGAAGCTTTCTTT | CASSRTGGDTEAFF
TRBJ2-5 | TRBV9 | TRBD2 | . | TGTGCCAGCAGCGTAGGAGCGACTAGCGGCCAAGAGACCCAGTACTTC | CASSVGATSGQETQYF
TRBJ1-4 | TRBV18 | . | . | TGTGCCAGCTCACCCAGGGGCGGGAATGAAAAACTGTTTTTT | CASSPRGGNEKLFF
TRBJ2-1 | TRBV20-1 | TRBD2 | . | TGCAGTGCTAGTAGCGGGGGCTCCTACAATGAGCAGTTCTTC | CSASSGGSYNEQFF
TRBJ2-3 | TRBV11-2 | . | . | TGTGCCAGCAGCCCGGGGTGGATTACAGATACGCAGTATTTT | CASSPGWITDTQYF
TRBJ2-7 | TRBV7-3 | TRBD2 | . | TGTGCCAGCAGCTTACAAGGCGGGGGAAGCTCCTACGAGCAGTACTTC | CASSLQGGGSSYEQYF
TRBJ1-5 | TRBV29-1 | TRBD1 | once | TGCAGCGTACAGGACAGGGGGAATCAGCCCCAGCATTTT | CSVQDRGNQPQHF
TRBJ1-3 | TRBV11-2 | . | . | TGTGCCAGCAGCTTAAGGACCGGGGACACCATATATTTT | CASSLRTGDTIYF